This TCR beta chain was sequenced for a study of blood T cell repertoires in COVID-19. About the study: T cells, B-cell-depleted T cells, or PBMCs supplied cDNA or gDNA.

One Seattle source followed patients from active infection through their disease course. How the authors handled the data: Reference gene primer amplification yielded estimated nucleated cell counts. Sequencing was performed with immunoSEQ multiplex PCR; in TCRdb, only in-frame clones are kept and a portion is missing. That table furnishes V, J and clone size, whereas the DNA furnished D and trimming. The sample carries a few hundred thousand clones, roughly nine tenths recorded once. CDR1 and CDR2 from the germline V gene are SGHNT and YENEEA. Deletions cut 4 bases from V and 3 bases from J, with 18 bases between. CDR3 length: 16 amino acids.

Sequencing used peripheral blood. The rearrangement joins TRBV11-3 to TRBJ1-1; D call uncertain. This TCR came from a woman younger than 45 with COVID-19, enrolled during active disease. CDR3 residues: CASSSWAGRTDTEAFF. DNA for the CDR3: TGTGCCAGCAGCTCTTGGGCGGGGAGGACGGACACTGAAGCTTTCTTT.